In its sample, the clone carrying this T cell receptor (beta chain) was seen a few times. TCR beta chains were sequenced at survey level with immunoSEQ. Libraries were prepared by immunoSEQ multiplex PCR; TCRdb keeps only in-frame clonotypes and omits some of them. The data contain roughly 68,000 clones, around 95% of them singletons. V lost 3 bases, J lost 7 bases, and 9 bases stayed unmatched. Germline V gene data show CDR1 as MRHNA and CDR2 as SNTAGT. The CDR3 contains 15 residues. Sequencing input: PBMCs. The chain combines TRBV6-4 with TRBJ2-1, with 7 bases that match TRBD1. The TCR comes from a man between 35 and 55 years old with rheumatoid arthritis. This chain's CDR3 is CASSDEPDRANEQFF. The DNA of the CDR3 is TGTGCCAGCAGTGATGAGCCCGACAGGGCTAATGAGCAGTTCTTC.